This TCR beta chain was sequenced for a study of blood T cell repertoires in COVID-19 (dated by TCRdb to the early 2020s). About the investigation overall: Samples covering the acute and convalescent phases of COVID-19 were provided by collaborators in the United States, Italy and Spain. The prospective study material was composed of cDNA or gDNA derived from T cells, B-cell-depleted T cells, or PBMCs. Subjects who had been exposed to COVID-19, were actively infected with it, or had recovered from it provided the deeply sampled blood TCRbeta repertoires that made up the dataset. The repertoires were released in a freely available public database intended as a resource for research on the immune response to SARS-CoV-2. Samples were obtained from the ongoing ImmuneRACE study (first 160 participants) and from roughly 1,300 subjects provided by 6 global collaborators. The sample metadata nearly always contained a de-identified subject ID, COVID-19 status, age in years and sex. Where available, HLA class I and class II types were obtained from metadata supplied by the sample provider rather than from assay-based typing. What the work shows at the level of the full study, not this receptor alone: Clinical and demographic metadata were provided uncurated, with the amount varying by source and participant.

Participants in the prospective study were enrolled through a virtual design, were aged about 18 to 100 years, and lived in approximately 25 United States geographic areas. In the prospective study, participants were assigned to cohorts based on the clinical history participants reported in a screening survey and a study questionnaire. For ImmuneRACE Cohort 3, a participant was defined as recovered based on two consecutive negative NP/OP PCR tests, clearance by a healthcare professional, or resolution of symptoms. Each participant in the prospective study had whole blood, serum and a nasopharyngeal or oropharyngeal swab collected by mobile phlebotomists. Additional blood draws and questionnaires over a roughly two-month period could optionally be provided by prospective study participants. Prospective study blood samples were shipped either frozen or at room temperature before DNA extraction. This clone has a handful of counts. This clone's antigen is unknown. Within one base of it there is no much larger clone, and no base qualities were kept.

TCRbeta CDR3 regions were amplified from genomic DNA using the immunoSEQ Assay, a bias-controlled multiplex PCR. Processing in the source paper ran as follows. Nucleated cell counts per sample were estimated from amplification of reference gene primers within the assay. Sequence reads were collapsed and filtered to measure the absolute abundance of every unique TCRbeta CDR3 rearrangement. For each sample, productive Simpson clonality was calculated as the square root of Simpson's diversity index over productive rearrangements. In its TCRdb copy, this immuneACCESS table keeps in-frame sequences only and misses some clones. Where compared with another copy, unresolved V genes explain less than half of these, and the others have no known cause. The V and J calls and the clone size are those of that table, but D and trimming were determined from the DNA. Across this sample there are some 370,000 clones, with roughly four fifths seen only once. Jointly, the top ten make up 5.1% of the sample.

The material sequenced was PBMCs or T cells enriched from blood (not recorded which). The receptor's source is a woman between 50 and 59 years old who had recovered from COVID-19.

The CDR3 in this case is CASSLLGGAGLYEQYF. The nucleotides read TGTGCCAGCAGTTTATTGGGTGGGGCCGGGCTCTACGAGCAGTACTTC. Recombination joined TRBV27 with TRBJ2-7, and TRBD1 may be the D gene, going by 5 matching bases. The CDR3 runs 16 residues from the cysteine to the phenylalanine. Left in the record is the CDR3 DNA by itself, 48 bases read in frame from the first base. Trimming removed 1 base from V and 3 bases from J, leaving 16 bases between the germline ends. Per the germline V gene (reference sequence), MNHEY is the CDR1 and SMNVEV is the CDR2.